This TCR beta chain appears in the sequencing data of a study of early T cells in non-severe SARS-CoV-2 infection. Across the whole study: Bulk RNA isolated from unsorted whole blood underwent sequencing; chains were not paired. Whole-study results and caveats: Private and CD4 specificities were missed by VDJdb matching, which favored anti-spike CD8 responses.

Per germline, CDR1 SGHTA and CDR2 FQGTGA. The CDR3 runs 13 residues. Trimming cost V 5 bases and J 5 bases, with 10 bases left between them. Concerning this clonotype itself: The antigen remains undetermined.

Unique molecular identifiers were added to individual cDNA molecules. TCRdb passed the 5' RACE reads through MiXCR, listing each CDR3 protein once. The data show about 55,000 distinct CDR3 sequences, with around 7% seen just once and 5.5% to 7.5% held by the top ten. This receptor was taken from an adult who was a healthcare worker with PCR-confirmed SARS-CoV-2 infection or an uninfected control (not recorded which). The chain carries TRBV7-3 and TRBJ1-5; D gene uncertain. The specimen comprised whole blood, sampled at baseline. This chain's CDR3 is CASSPGRDQPQHF. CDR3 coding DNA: TGTGCCAGCAGCCCTGGAAGGGATCAGCCCCAGCATTTT.